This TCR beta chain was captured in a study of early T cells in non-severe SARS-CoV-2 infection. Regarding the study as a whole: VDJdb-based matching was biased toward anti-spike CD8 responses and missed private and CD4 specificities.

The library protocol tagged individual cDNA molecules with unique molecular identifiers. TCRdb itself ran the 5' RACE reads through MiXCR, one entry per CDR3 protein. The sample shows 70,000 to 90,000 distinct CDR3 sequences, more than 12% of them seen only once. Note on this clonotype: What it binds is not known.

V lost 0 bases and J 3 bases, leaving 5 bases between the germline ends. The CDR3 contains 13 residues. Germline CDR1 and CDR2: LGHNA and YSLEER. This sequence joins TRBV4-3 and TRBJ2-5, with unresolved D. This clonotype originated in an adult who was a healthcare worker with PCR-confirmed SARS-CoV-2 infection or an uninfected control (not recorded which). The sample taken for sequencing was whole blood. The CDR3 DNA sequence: TGCGCCAGCAGCCAAGATCCCAAAGAGACCCAGTACTTC. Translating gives CASSQDPKETQYF.